This entry describes one TCR beta chain. The data stem from a study of blood T cell repertoires in COVID-19. At the level of the study: COVID-19 samples collected from the United States, Italy and Spain covered acute and convalescent phases. The analysed material was cDNA or gDNA that came from T cells, B-cell-depleted T cells, or PBMCs.

Measured with immunoSEQ multiplex PCR; TCRdb has only the in-frame clones, and not every one. The sample gives about 340,000 clones, over 70% of which show up once; 2.5% to 3% is in the top ten. What was sequenced was peripheral blood. The clonotype was recovered from a man aged 25 to 40 with active or convalescent COVID-19.

For the CDR3, the DNA is TGTGCCAGCAGCGTAGGACAGGCGGCTGAAGCTTTCTTT. Protein product: CASSVGQAAEAFF. This sequence joins TRBV9 and TRBJ1-1; D may be TRBD1 (6 bases). Trimming took off 0 bases at V and 6 bases at J, with 9 bases between the two ends. This CDR3 has 13 amino acids. In germline, CDR1 is SGDLS, CDR2 YYNGEE.